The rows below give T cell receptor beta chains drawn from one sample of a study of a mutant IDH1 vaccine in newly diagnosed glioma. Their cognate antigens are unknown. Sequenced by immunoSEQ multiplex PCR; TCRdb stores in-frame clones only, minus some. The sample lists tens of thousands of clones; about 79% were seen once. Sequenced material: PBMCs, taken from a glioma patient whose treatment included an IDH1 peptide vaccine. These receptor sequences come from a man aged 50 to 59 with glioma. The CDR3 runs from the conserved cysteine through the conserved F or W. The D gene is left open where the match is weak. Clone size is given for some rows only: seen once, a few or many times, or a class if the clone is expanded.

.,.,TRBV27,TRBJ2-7,CASRPISSYEQYF,TGTGCCAGCCGGCCGATATCCTCCTACGAGCAGTACTTC
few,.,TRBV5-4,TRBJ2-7,CASSLTEDYEQYF,TGTGCCAGCAGCTTGACGGAGGACTACGAGCAGTACTTC
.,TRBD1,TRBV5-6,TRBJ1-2,CASSLIQGGSYGYTF,TGTGCCAGCAGCTTGATCCAGGGGGGCAGCTATGGCTACACCTTC
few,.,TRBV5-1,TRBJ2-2,CASSLGERGAGELFF,TGCGCCAGCAGCTTGGGAGAAAGGGGAGCCGGGGAGCTGTTTTTT
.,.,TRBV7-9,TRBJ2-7,CASSAKDRTYEQYF,TGTGCCAGCAGCGCCAAGGACCGAACCTACGAGCAGTACTTC
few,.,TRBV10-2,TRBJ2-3,CASSESGSPDTQYF,TGCGCCAGCAGTGAGTCGGGCAGCCCAGATACGCAGTATTTT
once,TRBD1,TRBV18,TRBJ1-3,CASSSRDSSGNTIYF,TGTGCCAGCTCATCCCGGGACAGCTCTGGAAACACCATATATTTT
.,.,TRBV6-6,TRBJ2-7,CASSYSRTVEQYF,TGTGCCAGCAGTTACAGTAGGACCGTCGAGCAGTACTTC
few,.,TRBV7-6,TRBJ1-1,CASSSGRETEAFF,TGTGCCAGCAGCTCTGGGAGGGAGACTGAAGCTTTCTTT
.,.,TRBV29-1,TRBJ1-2,CSATDSLGRGYTF,TGCAGCGCCACGGACAGCCTCGGGAGGGGCTACACCTTC
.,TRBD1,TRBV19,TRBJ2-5,CASSHRGWETQYF,TGTGCCAGTAGTCACAGGGGTTGGGAGACCCAGTACTTC
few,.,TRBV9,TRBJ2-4,CASSSDSKNIQYF,TGTGCCAGCAGCTCGGACAGCAAAAACATTCAGTACTTC
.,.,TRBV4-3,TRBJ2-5,CASSRLAGKETQYF,TGCGCCAGCAGCCGATTGGCGGGGAAAGAGACCCAGTACTTC
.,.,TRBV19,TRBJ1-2,CASKTAGYGYTF,TGTGCCAGTAAAACCGCTGGCTATGGCTACACCTTC
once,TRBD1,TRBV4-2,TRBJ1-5,CASSQQGDRDQPQHF,TGTGCCAGCAGCCAACAAGGGGACAGGGATCAGCCCCAGCATTTT
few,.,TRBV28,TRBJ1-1,CASSLRDGNTEAFF,TGTGCCAGCAGTTTGAGAGACGGGAACACTGAAGCTTTCTTT
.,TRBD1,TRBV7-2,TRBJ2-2,CASTLDRKHRGAVF,TGTGCCAGCACCCTGGACAGGAAACACCGGGGAGCTGTTTTT
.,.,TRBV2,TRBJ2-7,CASSEDGNWAYEQYF,TGTGCCAGCAGTGAAGACGGGAACTGGGCCTACGAGCAGTACTTC
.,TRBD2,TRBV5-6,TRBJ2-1,CASSFLAGHSYNEQFF,TGTGCCAGCAGCTTCCTAGCGGGCCACTCCTACAATGAGCAGTTCTTC
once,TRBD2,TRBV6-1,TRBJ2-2,CASSAGGRGELFF,TGTGCCAGCAGTGCGGGAGGGCGCGGGGAGCTGTTTTTT
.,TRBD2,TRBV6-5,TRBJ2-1,CAKLAGGPDEQFF,TGTGCCAAATTAGCGGGGGGGCCTGATGAGCAGTTCTTC
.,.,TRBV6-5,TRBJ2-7,CASSRTGGALEQYF,TGTGCCAGCAGTCGAACAGGGGGGGCCTTGGAGCAGTACTTC
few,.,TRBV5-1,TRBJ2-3,CASSLELTRATDTQYF,TGCGCCAGCAGCTTGGAATTAACTCGAGCAACAGATACGCAGTATTTT
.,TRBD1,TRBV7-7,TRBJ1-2,CASRPGTGSIYGYTF,TGTGCTAGCAGACCCGGGACAGGGTCTATCTATGGCTACACCTTC
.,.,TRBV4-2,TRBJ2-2,CASSQDNTGELFF,TGTGCCAGCAGCCAAGATAACACCGGGGAGCTGTTTTTT
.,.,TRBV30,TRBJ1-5,CAWTHQGKSNQPQHF,TGTGCCTGGACACACCAGGGCAAAAGCAATCAGCCCCAGCATTTT
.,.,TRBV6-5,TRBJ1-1,CASTPDSRVAEAFF,TGTGCCAGCACTCCTGACAGTCGTGTCGCTGAAGCTTTCTTT
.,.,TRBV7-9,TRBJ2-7,CASSFSASSYEQYF,TGTGCCAGCAGCTTTAGCGCGAGCTCCTACGAGCAGTACTTC
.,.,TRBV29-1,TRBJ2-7,CSAEGGGYEQYF,TGCAGCGCCGAGGGGGGGGGCTACGAGCAGTACTTC
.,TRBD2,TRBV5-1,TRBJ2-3,CASSLVTSGATDTQYF,TGCGCCAGCAGCTTGGTAACTAGCGGGGCCACAGATACGCAGTATTTT
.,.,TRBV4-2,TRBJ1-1,CASSTAPSGRNTEAFF,TGTGCCAGCAGTACCGCCCCCTCAGGGAGGAACACTGAAGCTTTCTTT
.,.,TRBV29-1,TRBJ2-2,CSVKVANTGELFF,TGCAGCGTTAAGGTTGCGAACACCGGGGAGCTGTTTTTT
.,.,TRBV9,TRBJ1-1,CASSAEGVTEAFF,TGTGCCAGCAGCGCCGAAGGTGTCACTGAAGCTTTCTTT
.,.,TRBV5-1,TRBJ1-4,CASSRMGAANEKLFF,TGCGCCAGCAGTCGCATGGGGGCGGCTAATGAAAAACTGTTTTTT
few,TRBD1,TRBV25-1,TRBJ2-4,CASSGQGRKNIQYF,TGTGCCAGCAGTGGACAGGGTCGCAAAAACATTCAGTACTTC
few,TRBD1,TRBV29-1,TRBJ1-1,CSGGGTANTEAFF,TGCAGCGGGGGGGGGACAGCGAACACTGAAGCTTTCTTT
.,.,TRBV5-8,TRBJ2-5,CASSGGLTPGKETQYF,TGTGCCAGCAGCGGGGGACTGACCCCGGGAAAAGAGACCCAGTACTTC
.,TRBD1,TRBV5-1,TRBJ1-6,CASSLGGDSVNSPLHF,TGCGCCAGCAGCTTGGGTGGGGACAGCGTTAATTCACCCCTCCACTTT
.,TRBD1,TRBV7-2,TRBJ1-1,CASTRDRGTHTEAFF,TGTGCCAGCACACGGGACAGGGGCACCCACACTGAAGCTTTCTTT
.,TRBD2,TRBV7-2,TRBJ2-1,CASSRGTSGGAKQFF,TGTGCCAGCAGCCGCGGGACTAGCGGGGGGGCAAAGCAGTTCTTC
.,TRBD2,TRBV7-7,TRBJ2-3,CASSLTGGGTDTQYF,TGTGCTAGCAGCTTAACGGGAGGGGGCACAGATACGCAGTATTTT
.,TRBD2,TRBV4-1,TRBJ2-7,CASSTRTSGGATYEQYF,TGCGCCAGCAGCACCCGGACTAGCGGGGGGGCTACCTACGAGCAGTACTTC
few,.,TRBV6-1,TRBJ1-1,CASSEGGKNTEAFF,TGTGCCAGCAGTGAGGGGGGAAAGAACACTGAAGCTTTCTTT